Sequencing of this T cell receptor (beta chain) was carried out in a study of cytomegalovirus exposure and HLA in healthy donors. At the level of the study: There were about 85 million unique TCRs (from HLA-typed donors) in an early data release. Findings and limits, study-wide: A reported reduction in N-insertions relative to the approximately 690-donor mean was seen in an Asian-associated ancestry cluster in a later analysis. Common viral pathogens were later found to be apparently linked to several of the most significant clusters.

In the case of this clone: Its antigen is unidentified.

The CDR3 runs 14 residues. The V end lost 3 bases, the J end lost 3 bases, and 14 bases lay between the germline ends. Per the germline V gene, CDR1 is SQVTM and CDR2 is ANQGSEA. The PCR contained 60 Vbeta and 13 Jbeta primers. Libraries were prepared by immunoSEQ multiplex PCR; TCRdb keeps only in-frame clonotypes and omits some of them. The sample consists of over 150,000 clones, 68% of them appearing once. The clonotype comes from a woman in her 40s in good health and CMV-seropositive. The genes are TRBV29-1 and TRBJ1-1, with D unclear. The sequencing input was PBMCs. DNA of the CDR3: TGCAGCGTTGAGGGCTTCAGGAGGGACACTGAAGCTTTCTTT. This sequence encodes CSVEGFRRDTEAFF.